The 13 T cell receptor beta chains reported below all come from one sample, sequenced in a study of regulatory T cells in long-lasting Graves disease. The time point here: newly diagnosed GD, antithyroid drugs for less than 3 months. Extracted RNA from PBMCs served as the source of the TCR library. Construction of the TCR beta libraries employed iRepertoire HTBI primers in conjunction with Arm-PCR of CDR3 regions. TCRdb independently ran MiXCR on the multiplex PCR reads; one entry per CDR3 protein. The repertoire includes approximately 480,000 distinct CDR3 sequences, 15% to 20% of them detected once, and 9% to 15% sits in the top ten. The same data also contributed to another study, on T cells in Graves' hyperthyroidism and ophthalmopathy.

Material: peripheral blood mononuclear cells (PBMCs), obtained at new diagnosis, from a patient treated with antithyroid drugs. The source is a man between 35 and 55 years old with Graves disease.

The table lists this clonotype with a few counts. The V call is TRBV19, the J call TRBJ1-4; 7 bases align to TRBD1. Trimming removed 7 bases from V and 8 bases from J; junction bases left unmatched: 10. CDR3 length equals 14 residues. Germline-derived CDR1 and CDR2 are LNHDA and SQIVND (reference sequence). CDR3 protein: CASNPGQRREKLFF. CDR3 DNA: TGTGCCAGTAACCCGGGACAGCGGAGGGAAAAACTGTTTTTT.

This clonotype was counted many times. The chain combines TRBV14 with TRBJ2-1; D unclear. The germline gives CDR1 SGHDN, CDR2 FVKESK. This CDR3 has 14 amino acids. V lost 0 bases and J lost 3, with 6 bases in between. DNA for the CDR3: TGTGCCAGCAGCCAAGAATTAGTCTACAATGAGCAGTTCTTC. It is translated as CASSQELVYNEQFF.

The genes are TRBV12-5 and TRBJ1-5, with a weak D call TRBD1 (5 bases). Germline V gives CDR1 LGHNT, CDR2 FRNRAP. Trimming shortened V by 3 bases and J by 0 bases, and 15 bases separated the two germline ends. The CDR3 extends over 17 amino acids. The chain's CDR3 is CASGFPTGPNSNQPQHF. The CDR3 coding sequence is TGTGCTAGTGGTTTCCCCACAGGTCCCAATAGCAATCAGCCCCAGCATTTT.

A few counts support this clonotype. This chain joins TRBV7-9 and TRBJ2-1, with a possible D match to TRBD1 (6 bases). Germline V gives CDR1 SEHNR, CDR2 FQNEAQ (reference sequence). The length of the CDR3 is 16 residues. Trimming removed 5 bases from V and 4 bases from J, with 18 bases in between. CDR3 sequence reads: CASSNLRTVMYNEQFF. In DNA, the CDR3 is TGTGCCAGCAGCAACCTTAGGACAGTCATGTACAATGAGCAGTTCTTC. Filled out from reference TRBV7-9 and TRBJ2-1, the complete variable domain reads DTGVSQNPRHKITKRGQNVTFRCDPISEHNRLYWYRQTLGQGPEFLTYFQNEAQLEKSRLLSDRFSAERPKGSFSTLEIQRTEQGDSAMYLCASSNLRTVMYNEQFFGPGTRLTVL.

The chain links TRBV29-1 to TRBJ1-1; D gene unclear. Germline values: CDR1 SQVTM, CDR2 ANQGSEA. V was clipped by 4 bases and J by 1 base, with 7 bases between them. The CDR3 has 12 amino acids. The CDR3 here is CSVAHQNTEAFF. CDR3 bases: TGCAGCGTTGCCCACCAGAACACTGAAGCTTTCTTT.

The sample holds a few counts of this clonotype. The rearrangement uses TRBV7-9 and TRBJ2-2, with TRBD2 matching over 14 bases. Germline-derived CDR1 and CDR2 are SEHNR and FQNEAQ (reference sequence). The CDR3 loop spans 16 amino acids. The V and J ends lost 5 bases and 3 bases, in that order; junction bases with no gene match: 2. CDR3 amino acids: CASSGGLAGDTGELFF. In DNA, the CDR3 is TGTGCCAGCAGCGGGGGACTAGCGGGAGACACCGGGGAGCTGTTTTTT.

This clonotype was counted many times. This sequence joins TRBV9 and TRBJ2-1; 11 positions match TRBD2. The CDR3 is 15 residues long. Trimming took 1 base from V and 4 from J; bases not matched to a gene: 1. Germline loops: CDR1 SGDLS, CDR2 YYNGEE. CDR3 nucleotide sequence: TGTGCCAGCAGCGTATCTAGCGGGAGGTACAATGAGCAGTTCTTC. Amino acid sequence: CASSVSSGRYNEQFF. The full variable domain, its missing parts supplied by reference TRBV9 and TRBJ2-1, is DSGVTQTPKHLITATGQRVTLRCSPRSGDLSVYWYQQSLDQGLQFLIQYYNGEERAKGNILERFSAQQFPDLHSELNLSSLELGDSALYFCASSVSSGRYNEQFFGPGTRLTVL.

The chain recombines TRBV27 with TRBJ2-7; 12 bases match TRBD2. V shed 3 bases and J 3 bases; nucleotides not matched to a gene: 6. The germline V gene has CDR1 MNHEY and CDR2 SMNVEV (reference sequence). This CDR3 has 16 residues. The CDR3 sequence: CASSFRLAGVSYEQYF. The CDR3 region has the DNA TGTGCCAGCAGTTTCAGACTAGCGGGAGTAAGCTACGAGCAGTACTTC.

This clonotype was detected ten times or more. The chain is built from TRBV28 and TRBJ2-7; a possible D gene is TRBD2 (5 bases). Germline lookup yields CDR1 MDHEN and CDR2 SYDVKM. The V end lost 5 bases, the J end lost 3 bases, and 11 bases lay between the germline ends. CDR3 size: 13 residues. The CDR3 sequence is CASSPHGDYEQYF. CDR3 sequence (DNA): TGTGCCAGCAGTCCCCACGGGGACTACGAGCAGTACTTC.

The V call is TRBV5-6, the J call TRBJ1-2; D is perhaps TRBD1 (5 bases). Trimming pared 4 bases from V and 4 bases from J, leaving 17 bases between. The CDR3 has 15 amino acids. Germline V gives CDR1 SGHDT, CDR2 YYEEEE. CDR3 sequence: CASSLAGTGVYGYTF. The CDR3 nucleotides are TGTGCCAGCAGCCTAGCCGGGACGGGCGTCTATGGCTACACCTTC.

The chain recombines TRBV6-1 with TRBJ2-3; the D is unclear. Germline CDR1 reads MNHNS; CDR2 reads SASEGT. The CDR3 runs to 12 residues. Trimming stripped 7 bases from V and 0 bases from J, with 5 bases between. The CDR3 DNA reads as TGTGCCAGCATAGGGAGCACAGATACGCAGTATTTT. Protein sequence: CASIGSTDTQYF.

V gene TRBV20-1 combines with J gene TRBJ2-1; TRBD2 aligns across 12 bases. Germline V gives CDR1 DFQATT, CDR2 SNEGSKA (reference sequence). V lost 1 base, J lost 8 bases, and 12 bases stayed unmatched. The CDR3 extends over 17 amino acids. The CDR3 DNA follows: TGCAGTGCTAGAGTAAATTTCCTAGCGGGAGGGAGGGATGAGCAGTTCTTC. This codes for CSARVNFLAGGRDEQFF.

This clonotype was counted many times. V and J are TRBV7-2 and TRBJ2-5; D unclear. The germline V gene encodes CDR1 SGHTA and CDR2 FQGNSA. Trimming stripped 1 base from V and 8 bases from J, with 17 bases between. The CDR3 consists of 15 residues. CDR3 bases: TGTGCCAGCAGCTTAGTGGTTGAAGGGAAGAGAACCCAGTACTTC. This gives the protein CASSLVVEGKRTQYF.